The 20 T cell receptor beta chains below come from one sample, sequenced in a study of T cells in Graves' hyperthyroidism and ophthalmopathy. Template material for amplifying TCR beta CDR3 regions consisted of RNA transcripts. The TCR CDR3 was amplified in a first-round RT-PCR using the HTBI primer set. TCRdb re-analysed the multiplex PCR reads in MiXCR, keeping a single row per CDR3 protein. The table records about 660,000 distinct CDR3 sequences, just under 45% of them present only once. The sample was peripheral blood or thyroid tissue (not recorded which). The receptors were gathered from an adult man with Graves' disease, either hyperthyroidism or ophthalmopathy (not recorded which).

The V and J genes are TRBV14 and TRBJ1-2; D is unclear. The CDR3 sequence is 14 residues long. V dropped 1 base and J dropped 6 bases, with 12 bases sitting between them. Germline assignment: CDR1 SGHDN and CDR2 FVKESK. CDR3 nucleotide sequence: TGTGCCAGCAGCCAAGTCTTCTTGGCAGATGGCTACACCTTC. Its protein is CASSQVFLADGYTF.

The sample holds a few counts of this clonotype. The rearrangement links TRBV7-8 to TRBJ1-1; 7 nucleotides align to TRBD1. Trimming cost V 6 bases and J 6 bases; bases outside gene matches: 16. This CDR3 spans 16 amino acids. CDR1 and CDR2 from the germline V gene are SGHVS and FQNEAQ. The CDR3 protein is CASSYPGQRMGPEAFF. The CDR3 DNA reads as TGTGCCAGCAGTTACCCGGGACAGCGGATGGGGCCTGAAGCTTTCTTT.

In the case of this clonotype: This may be a read error: a much more frequent sequence differs by one nucleotide. V and J are TRBV7-2 and TRBJ1-6; D is unclear. Deletions cut 5 bases from V and 10 bases from J, with 15 bases between. Germline V gene sequence: CDR1 SGHTA, CDR2 FQGNSA. The CDR3 is 14 residues long. The DNA for the CDR3 is TGTGCCAGCAGCCTGACGGAGATTGACTCACCCCTCCACTTT. Amino acid sequence: CASSLTEIDSPLHF.

This clonotype has a single count. A read error may account for a junction end that differs from germline. The chain has TRBV7-2 and TRBJ1-2; TRBD1 might be the D (6 bases). The CDR3 contains 13 residues. Germline loops: CDR1 SGHTA, CDR2 FQGNSA. DNA of the CDR3: TGTGCCAGCAGCGAAGTTCGACAGGCCCCAATCAAATTC. This gives the protein CASSEVRQAPIKF.

Of note for this clonotype: At one boundary the junction diverges from the germline segment, which might be a read error. The gene calls are TRBV7-9 and TRBJ1-1; no definite D call. The CDR3 contains 13 residues. Germline V gene lookup returns CDR1 SEHNR and CDR2 FQNEAQ (reference sequence). The CDR3 sequence is CASSLGRATEASF. The CDR3, as DNA: TGTGCCAGCAGCTTAGGTAGGGCCACTGAAGCTTCCTTT.

The chain couples TRBV7-9 to TRBJ1-5; weak D call: TRBD1 (5 bases). The length of the CDR3 is 16 residues. In germline, CDR1 is SEHNR, CDR2 FQNEAQ (reference sequence). V gave up 5 bases and J gave up 6 bases, with 20 bases separating them. The CDR3 coding sequence is TGTGCCAGCAGCCAAGATCTCCGACAGAGGGGTCAGCCCCAGCATTTT. Translation: CASSQDLRQRGQPQHF. Combining the CDR3 with reference TRBV7-9 and TRBJ1-5 gives the whole variable domain DTGVSQNPRHKITKRGQNVTFRCDPISEHNRLYWYRQTLGQGPEFLTYFQNEAQLEKSRLLSDRFSAERPKGSFSTLEIQRTEQGDSAMYLCASSQDLRQRGQPQHFGDGTRLSIL.

The chain links TRBV12-3 or TRBV12-4 to TRBJ2-5; D perhaps matches TRBD1 (6 bases). The V gene lost 4 bases and the J gene lost 5 bases, with 8 bases spanning the gap. This CDR3 region has 12 residues. The CDR3 spells CASSYQGETQYF. DNA for the CDR3: TGTGCCAGCAGTTACCAGGGGGAGACCCAGTACTTC.

This clonotype was seen more than once but under ten times. The rearrangement uses TRBV12-3 or TRBV12-4 and TRBJ2-7; 9 bases agree with TRBD2. CDR3 length: 12 residues. V gave up 6 bases and J gave up 7 bases; unmatched junction bases: 4. CDR3 protein: CASSSLAGEQYF. For the CDR3, the DNA is TGTGCCAGCAGCTCTCTAGCGGGGGAGCAGTACTTC.

J is TRBJ2-6 and V is TRBV29-1; 8 positions match TRBD1. The CDR3 is made up of 15 amino acids. The V gene's germline CDR1 is SQVTM and CDR2 ANQGSEA. Trimming took 6 bases from V and 2 from J; bases not matched to a gene: 6. CDR3 loop: CSVNRGKAGANVLTF. DNA of the CDR3: TGCAGCGTGAACAGGGGGAAAGCTGGGGCCAACGTCCTGACTTTC. The complete variable domain, with remaining parts taken from reference TRBV29-1 and TRBJ2-6, reads SAVISQKPSRDICQRGTSLTIQCQVDSQVTMMFWYRQQPGQSLTLIATANQGSEATYESGFVIDKFPISRPNLTFSTLTVSNMSPEDSSIYLCSVNRGKAGANVLTFGAGSRLTVL.

By share, this clonotype counts as medium-sized (0.01 to 0.1%). This chain joins TRBV7-2 and TRBJ2-6, with D perhaps TRBD1 (5 bases). Trimming stripped 7 bases from V and 4 bases from J, with 11 bases between. CDR1 and CDR2 from the germline V gene are SGHTA and FQGNSA. This CDR3 is 14 amino acids long. The chain's CDR3 is CASTQGSGANVLTF. CDR3 coding DNA: TGTGCCAGCACCCAGGGTTCCGGGGCCAACGTCCTGACTTTC.

The chain joins TRBV19 to TRBJ1-1; D remains ambiguous. The CDR3 sequence is 14 residues long. Germline CDR1 is LNHDA and CDR2 is SQIVND (reference sequence). Deletions cut 4 bases from V and 4 bases from J, with 13 bases between. CDR3 sequence: CASSTGGIRTEAFF. The CDR3 coding sequence is TGTGCCAGTAGTACAGGCGGTATTCGCACTGAAGCTTTCTTT.

There are a few counts of this clonotype. The V gene is TRBV6-5, the J gene TRBJ1-1; no firm D call. The CDR3 sequence is 13 residues long. Trimming pared 5 bases from V and 4 bases from J, leaving 11 bases between. Germline V CDR1 and CDR2: MNHEY, SVGAGI. CDR3 sequence: CASSGQPGTEAFF. In DNA form, the CDR3 reads TGTGCCAGCAGTGGTCAACCGGGCACTGAAGCTTTCTTT.

This rearrangement joins TRBV25-1 to TRBJ1-6, with TRBD1 as a possible D gene (6 bases). The germline gives CDR1 MGHDK, CDR2 SYGVNS. This CDR3 is built from 16 residues. V lost 2 bases, J lost 9 bases, and 17 bases lay in between. Here the CDR3 DNA reads TGTGCCAGCAGTGAAGGGGCCAGGGGAATCTTTTCACCCCTCCACTTT. This translates into CASSEGARGIFSPLHF.

Comment on this clonotype: A much larger clonotype is one base distant, so this may be a read error. The V and J genes are TRBV29-1 and TRBJ1-1; D gene unclear. CDR1 and CDR2 from the germline V gene are SQVTM and ANQGSEA. V was trimmed by 4 bases and J by 1 base, leaving 10 bases between them. The CDR3 has 13 residues. The CDR3 DNA is TGCAGCGTTGTAGATCCCCGGAACACTGAAGCTTTCTTT. Its protein is CSVVDPRNTEAFF.

This clonotype was seen only a few times. The V and J genes are TRBV20-1 and TRBJ1-6, with D possibly being TRBD1 (6 bases). The CDR3 totals 14 residues. With 7 bases removed from V and 11 bases from J, the gap between germline ends came to 21 bases. CDR1 and CDR2 from the germline V gene are DFQATT and SNEGSKA (reference sequence). The CDR3 nucleotides read TGCAGTGGCCTATCAACGGGGGCGGATACACCCCTCCACTTT. It translates to CSGLSTGADTPLHF.

The chain uses TRBV6-5 and TRBJ1-2; D remains unclear. V was pared by 8 bases and J by 9 bases, with 16 bases between. Germline values: CDR1 MNHEY, CDR2 SVGAGI. The CDR3 sequence is 12 residues long. The CDR3 nucleotides are TGTGCCAGCGCTACCGGGGTGAATAGCTACACCTTC. Amino acid sequence: CASATGVNSYTF.

The chain couples TRBV6-5 to TRBJ1-6; no reliable D call. Between the trimmed V and J ends, which lost 0 bases and 6 bases, there was a span of 9 bases. The CDR3 contains 15 residues. In germline, CDR1 is MNHEY, CDR2 SVGAGI. CDR3: CASSYSGRFNSPLHF. The CDR3 nucleotides read TGTGCCAGCAGTTACTCGGGCCGTTTTAATTCACCCCTCCACTTT.

The genes are TRBV19 and TRBJ2-5; 7 positions match TRBD1. Trimming took 5 bases from V and 7 from J; bases not matched to a gene: 13. CDR3 size: 15 residues. Germline CDR1 and CDR2: LNHDA and SQIVND (reference sequence). CDR3 bases: TGTGCCAGTAGTCATAACACAGGGGTGGACGGGACCCAGTACTTC. Translating it yields CASSHNTGVDGTQYF.

The sample holds a few counts of this clonotype. The genes are TRBV7-9 and TRBJ1-1, with 8 bases matching TRBD1. CDR1 is SEHNR, CDR2 FQNEAQ, per germline (reference sequence). The CDR3 has 16 amino acids. After removal of 2 bases from V and 6 bases from J, the junction contained 11 bases not matched to a gene. For the CDR3, the DNA is TGTGCCAGCAGCTTAAGACAGGGGCCCGAACGGGCTGAAGCTTTCTTT. It codes for CASSLRQGPERAEAFF.

CDR3 sequence: CASSYSPGEETQYF. The CDR3, as DNA: TGTGCCAGCAGTTACTCGCCGGGGGAAGAGACCCAGTACTTC. The chain links TRBV6-2 or TRBV6-3 to TRBJ2-5, with a tentative D call TRBD2 (6 bases). CDR1 and CDR2 from the germline V gene are MNHEY and SVGEGT. This CDR3 is 14 amino acids long. V was clipped by 0 bases and J by 3 bases, with 8 bases between them.